This is a list of T cell receptor beta chains from one sample in a study of blood T cell repertoires in COVID-19. This table comes from immunoSEQ multiplex PCR, and its TCRdb copy is limited to in-frame clones, with some not included. This sample has some 250,000 clones, with approximately 91% found just once. Sample: PBMCs or T cells enriched from blood (not recorded which). These receptors came from a human donor in a cohort exposed to, infected with or recovered from COVID-19 (not recorded which). The donor label of this sample is uncertain. CDR3s include the opening cysteine and the closing phenylalanine or tryptophan. The D gene is left open where the match is weak. Not all rows give a size; the values are once, few, many and, for expanded clones, a class.

j_gene | d_gene | abundance | v_gene | CDR3nt | CDR3aa
TRBJ1-1 | TRBD1 | . | TRBV13 | TGTGCCAGCAGCCCTGGACAGGGTGGCACTGAAGCTTTCTTT | CASSPGQGGTEAFF
TRBJ2-7 | . | . | TRBV7-9 | TGTGCCAGCAGCTTAGGCTCAGGGTCCTACGAGCAGTACTTC | CASSLGSGSYEQYF
TRBJ2-1 | TRBD1 | . | TRBV6-1 | TGTGCCAGCAGCTTGAACAGGGGGAATGAGCAGTTCTTC | CASSLNRGNEQFF
TRBJ1-5 | . | once | TRBV6-1 | TGTGCCAGCAGTGAAGAGAGAAATCAGCCCCAGCATTTT | CASSEERNQPQHF
TRBJ2-7 | TRBD1 | . | TRBV30 | TGTGCCTGGAGCATCGGGACAGGGCCCTACGAGCAGTACTTC | CAWSIGTGPYEQYF
TRBJ1-2 | TRBD1 | . | TRBV19 | TGTGCCAGTAGTAGGGGACAGGCCAGAGCTAACTATGGCTACACCTTC | CASSRGQARANYGYTF
TRBJ2-5 | . | . | TRBV21-1 | TGTGCCAGCAGCAAAAAGCGGGACAGGCGGTCCCAAGAGACCCAGTACTTC | CASSKKRDRRSQETQYF
TRBJ2-1 | TRBD2 | . | TRBV18 | TGTGCCAGCTCACCACGGACTAGCGGGGGGCTGGGGAATGAGCAGTTCTTC | CASSPRTSGGLGNEQFF
TRBJ1-3 | . | . | TRBV11-2 | TGTGCCAGCAGCAAGCGGACAGACTCTGGAAACACCATATATTTT | CASSKRTDSGNTIYF
TRBJ1-1 | TRBD1 | . | TRBV5-5 | TGTGCCAGCAGCCTTACAGGGGGTGACACTGAAGCTTTCTTT | CASSLTGGDTEAFF
TRBJ2-3 | TRBD2 | . | TRBV4-3 | TGCGCCAGCAGCCAAGGTAGCGGGGGGCCCTCTAGCACAGATACGCAGTATTTT | CASSQGSGGPSSTDTQYF
TRBJ2-7 | TRBD2 | . | TRBV6-1 | TGTGCCAGCAGTGAAAGGGCTAGCGGGGGACCTTCCGAGCAGTACTTC | CASSERASGGPSEQYF
TRBJ2-7 | . | . | TRBV5-1 | TGCGCCAGCAGCTTGGAACCGACAGACTACGAGCAGTACTTC | CASSLEPTDYEQYF
TRBJ1-5 | . | . | TRBV2 | TGTGCCAGCAGTGAAGTCGGTCGGGGGATCCAGCCCCAGCATTTT | CASSEVGRGIQPQHF
TRBJ2-7 | TRBD2 | . | TRBV5-1 | TGCGCCAGCAGCAGACCGACTAGCGGGTCCTACGAGCAGTACTTC | CASSRPTSGSYEQYF
TRBJ2-3 | . | . | TRBV10-3 | TGTGCCATCACCGGGGGCACAGATACGCAGTATTTT | CAITGGTDTQYF
TRBJ2-5 | TRBD2 | . | TRBV2 | TGTGCCAGCACCGAGACTAGCGGGGGGGCGAAAGAGACCCAGTACTTC | CASTETSGGAKETQYF
TRBJ1-3 | . | few | TRBV11-2 | TGTGCCAGCAGCCTTAGTAGTGGAAACACCATATATTTT | CASSLSSGNTIYF
TRBJ1-6 | TRBD1 | . | TRBV9 | TGTGCCAGCAGCGTTTCCGGGACAGAGCTTAATTCACCCCTCCACTTT | CASSVSGTELNSPLHF
TRBJ2-3 | . | . | TRBV10-3 | TGTGCCATCACCGAGGACTCGGGGAGCACAGATACGCAGTATTTT | CAITEDSGSTDTQYF
TRBJ1-1 | TRBD1 | . | TRBV12-3/TRBV12-4 | TGTGCCAGCAGCCAGGACAGGGGTAGACGAGCTTTCTTT | CASSQDRGRRAFF
TRBJ1-1 | . | . | TRBV5-6 | TGTGCCAGCAGCCCGGCCCGGGGGGCACGGACTGAAGCTTTCTTT | CASSPARGARTEAFF
TRBJ1-2 | . | . | TRBV7-9 | TGTGCCAGCAGCTTAGCGGCAGTTACTAACTATGGCTACACCTTC | CASSLAAVTNYGYTF
TRBJ2-1 | . | . | TRBV25-1 | TGTGCCAGCAGTGAACGGACAGGGCGGGAGTTAGGTAAAGGGCAGTTCTTC | CASSERTGRELGKGQFF
TRBJ2-5 | . | . | TRBV30 | TGTGCCTGGAGTATGAGGACGGGGCAAGAGACCCAGTACTTC | CAWSMRTGQETQYF
TRBJ2-3 | . | . | TRBV19 | TGTGCCAGTAGCCTACAGGGGGGGAAACTTGATACGCAGTATTTT | CASSLQGGKLDTQYF
TRBJ1-1 | . | . | TRBV2 | TGTGCCAGCTGCCTGCGGCCCGACAGTGAAGCTTTCTTT | CASCLRPDSEAFF
TRBJ2-2 | . | . | TRBV4-2 | TGTGCCAGCAGCCAAGATGGAGGCACCGGGGAGCTGTTTTTT | CASSQDGGTGELFF
TRBJ1-1 | . | . | TRBV15 | TGTGCCACCAGCAGAGATTATGAAGGGGCGAACACTGAAGCTTTCTTT | CATSRDYEGANTEAFF
TRBJ2-7 | TRBD2 | . | TRBV4-1 | TGCGCCAGCTCCCCCTGGCCAGCGGGAGAGTCCTACGAGCAGTACTTC | CASSPWPAGESYEQYF
TRBJ1-2 | TRBD1 | . | TRBV11-2 | TGTGCCAGCAGTAGTATGGGTATCACAGGGGCTGCTAACTATGGCTACACCTTC | CASSSMGITGAANYGYTF
TRBJ1-2 | . | . | TRBV6-5 | TGTGCCAGCACCGGGAGGAGGGACGGCTACACCTTC | CASTGRRDGYTF
TRBJ1-5 | . | . | TRBV4-2 | TGTGCCAGCAGCTCCGTGGGGCACAATCAGCCCCAGCATTTT | CASSSVGHNQPQHF
TRBJ2-5 | . | . | TRBV11-1 | TGTGCCAGCAGCTTAGAGCACGGGGCCGGGGGAGAGACCCAGTACTTC | CASSLEHGAGGETQYF
TRBJ1-2 | TRBD1 | . | TRBV18 | TGTGCCAGCTCACCATATCGCGTAGGGGGCGACTATGGCTACACCTTC | CASSPYRVGGDYGYTF
TRBJ1-2 | . | . | TRBV30 | TGTGCCTGGAGTCGGAATCCAGGGGATGGCTACACCTTC | CAWSRNPGDGYTF
TRBJ2-3 | . | . | TRBV10-3 | TGTGCCATCAGCGTGAGGAACGTGGATACGCAGTATTTT | CAISVRNVDTQYF
TRBJ1-3 | TRBD1 | . | TRBV7-9 | TGTGCCAGCAGCCCACCGAGACAGGGACCTGGAAACACCATATATTTT | CASSPPRQGPGNTIYF
TRBJ1-1 | . | once | TRBV30 | TGTGCCTGGAGTGTATTACGGATGGGAGGGGAAGCTTTCTTT | CAWSVLRMGGEAFF
TRBJ2-2 | TRBD2 | . | TRBV7-2 | TGTGCCAGCAGCCGGAGCGGGAGTAACACCGGGGAGCTGTTTTTT | CASSRSGSNTGELFF
TRBJ1-1 | . | . | TRBV4-1 | TGCGCCAGCAGCCAAGACAGGTCGAACACTGAAGCTTTCTTT | CASSQDRSNTEAFF